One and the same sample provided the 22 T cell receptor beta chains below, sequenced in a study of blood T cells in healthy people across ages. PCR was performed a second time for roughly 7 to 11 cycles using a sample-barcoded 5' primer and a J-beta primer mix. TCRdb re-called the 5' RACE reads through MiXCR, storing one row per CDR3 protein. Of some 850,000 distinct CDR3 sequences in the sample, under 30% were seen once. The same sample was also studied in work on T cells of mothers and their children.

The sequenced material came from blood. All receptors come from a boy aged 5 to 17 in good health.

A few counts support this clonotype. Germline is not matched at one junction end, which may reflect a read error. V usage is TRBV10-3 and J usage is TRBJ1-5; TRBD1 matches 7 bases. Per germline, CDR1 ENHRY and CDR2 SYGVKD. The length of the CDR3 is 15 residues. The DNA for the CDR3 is TGTGCCGTCAGTGCCTACGAGGGGGCCAGTCAGCCCCAGCATTTT. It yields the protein CAVSAYEGASQPQHF.

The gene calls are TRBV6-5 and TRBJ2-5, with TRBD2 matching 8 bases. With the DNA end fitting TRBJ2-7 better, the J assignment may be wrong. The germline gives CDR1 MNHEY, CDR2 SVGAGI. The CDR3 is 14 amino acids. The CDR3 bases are TGTGCCAGCGTTGGAGCGGGGGCCCCCTACGAGCAGTACTTC. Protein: CASVGAGAPYEQYF.

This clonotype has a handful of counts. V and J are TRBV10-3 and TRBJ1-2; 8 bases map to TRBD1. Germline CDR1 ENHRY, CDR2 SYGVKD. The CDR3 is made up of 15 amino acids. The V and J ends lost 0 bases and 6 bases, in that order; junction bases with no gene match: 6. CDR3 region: CAISESDRGEDGYTF. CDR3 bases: TGTGCCATCAGTGAGTCCGACAGGGGCGAGGATGGCTACACCTTC.

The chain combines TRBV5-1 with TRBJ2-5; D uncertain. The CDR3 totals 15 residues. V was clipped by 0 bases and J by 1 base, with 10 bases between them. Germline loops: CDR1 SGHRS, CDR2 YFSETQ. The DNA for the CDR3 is TGCGCCAGCAGCTTGGATGGGGTTGGCCAAGAGACCCAGTACTTC. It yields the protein CASSLDGVGQETQYF.

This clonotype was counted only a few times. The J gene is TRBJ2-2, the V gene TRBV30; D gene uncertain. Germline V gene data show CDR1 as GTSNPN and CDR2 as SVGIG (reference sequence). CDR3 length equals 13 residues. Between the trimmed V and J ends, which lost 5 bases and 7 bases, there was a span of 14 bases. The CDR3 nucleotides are TGTGCCTGGGAGGCGGTGACTGGCGGGGAGCTGTTTTTT. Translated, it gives CAWEAVTGGELFF.

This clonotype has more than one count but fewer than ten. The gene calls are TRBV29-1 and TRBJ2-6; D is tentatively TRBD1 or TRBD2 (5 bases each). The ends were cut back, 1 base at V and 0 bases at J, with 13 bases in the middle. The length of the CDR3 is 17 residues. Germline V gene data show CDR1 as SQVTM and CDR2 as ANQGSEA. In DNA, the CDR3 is TGCAGCGTTGAAGGTAGGGACCGGGACTCTGGGGCCAACGTCCTGACTTTC. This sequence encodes CSVEGRDRDSGANVLTF.

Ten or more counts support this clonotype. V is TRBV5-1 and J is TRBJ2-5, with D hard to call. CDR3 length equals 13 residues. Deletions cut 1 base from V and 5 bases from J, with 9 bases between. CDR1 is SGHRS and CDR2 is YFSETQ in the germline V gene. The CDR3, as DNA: TGCGCCAGCAGCTTGCGGACCCGGGAGACCCAGTACTTC. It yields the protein CASSLRTRETQYF.

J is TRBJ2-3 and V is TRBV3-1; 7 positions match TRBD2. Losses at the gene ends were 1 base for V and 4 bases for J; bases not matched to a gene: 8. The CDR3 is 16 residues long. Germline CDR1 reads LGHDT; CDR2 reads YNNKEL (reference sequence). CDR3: CASSQVSGGISDTQYF. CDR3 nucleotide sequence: TGTGCCAGCAGCCAAGTATCGGGGGGAATTTCAGATACGCAGTATTTT.

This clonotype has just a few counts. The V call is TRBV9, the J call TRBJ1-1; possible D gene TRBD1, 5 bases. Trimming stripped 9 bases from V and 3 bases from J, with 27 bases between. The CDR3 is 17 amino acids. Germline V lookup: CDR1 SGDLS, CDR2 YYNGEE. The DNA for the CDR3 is TGTGCCAAATATTTCGGGAGGGGCAATCCATCGGACACTGAAGCTTTCTTT. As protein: CAKYFGRGNPSDTEAFF.

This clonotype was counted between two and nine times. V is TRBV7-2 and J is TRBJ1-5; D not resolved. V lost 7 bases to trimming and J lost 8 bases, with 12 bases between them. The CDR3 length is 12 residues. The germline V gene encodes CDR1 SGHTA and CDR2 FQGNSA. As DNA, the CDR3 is TGTGCCAGCACCAATTTTCGAGAGCCCCAGCATTTT. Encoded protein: CASTNFREPQHF. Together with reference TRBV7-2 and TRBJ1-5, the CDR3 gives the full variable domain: GAGVSQSPSNKVTEKGKDVELRCDPISGHTALYWYRQSLGQGLEFLIYFQGNSAPDKSGLPSDRFSAERTGGSVSTLTIQRTQQEDSAVYLCASTNFREPQHFGDGTRLSIL.

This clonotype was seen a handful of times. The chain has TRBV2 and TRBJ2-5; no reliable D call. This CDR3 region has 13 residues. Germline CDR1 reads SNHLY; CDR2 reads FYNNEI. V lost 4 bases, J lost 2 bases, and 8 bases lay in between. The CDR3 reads CASSGRVQETQYF. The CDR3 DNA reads TGTGCCAGCAGTGGACGGGTTCAAGAGACCCAGTACTTC.

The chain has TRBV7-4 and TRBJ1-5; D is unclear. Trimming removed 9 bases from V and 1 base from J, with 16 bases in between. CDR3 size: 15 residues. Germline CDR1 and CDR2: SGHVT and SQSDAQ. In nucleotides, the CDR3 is TGTGCCAGTTCGACCGGGCTTAACAGCAATCAGCCCCAGCATTTT. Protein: CASSTGLNSNQPQHF.

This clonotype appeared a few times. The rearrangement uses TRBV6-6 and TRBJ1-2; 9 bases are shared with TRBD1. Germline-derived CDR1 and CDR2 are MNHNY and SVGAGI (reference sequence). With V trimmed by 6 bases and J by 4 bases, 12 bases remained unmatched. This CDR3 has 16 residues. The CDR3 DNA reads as TGTGCCAGCAGGCCAGGGACAGGGAAGGAAGGCTATGGCTACACCTTC. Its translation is CASRPGTGKEGYGYTF.

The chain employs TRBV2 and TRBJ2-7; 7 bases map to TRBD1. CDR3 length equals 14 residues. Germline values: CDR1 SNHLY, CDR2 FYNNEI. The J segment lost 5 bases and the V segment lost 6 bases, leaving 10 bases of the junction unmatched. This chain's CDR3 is CASRSRIDRDEQYF. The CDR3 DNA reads TGTGCCAGCAGGTCTCGAATCGACAGGGACGAGCAGTACTTC.

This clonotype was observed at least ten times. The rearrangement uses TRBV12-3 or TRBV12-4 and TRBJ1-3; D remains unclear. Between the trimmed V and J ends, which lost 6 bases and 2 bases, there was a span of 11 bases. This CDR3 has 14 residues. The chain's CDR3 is CASSLTGAGNTIYF. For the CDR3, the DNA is TGTGCCAGCAGCCTAACGGGAGCTGGAAACACCATATATTTT.

The CDR3 loop reads CAIKAGPGGDNSPLHF. CDR3 sequence (DNA): TGTGCCATCAAGGCGGGGCCCGGCGGGGATAATTCACCCCTCCACTTT. This chain uses TRBV28 with TRBJ1-6, with D perhaps matching TRBD1 (5 bases). V dropped 10 bases and J dropped 5 bases, with 21 bases sitting between them. Germline lookup yields CDR1 MDHEN and CDR2 SYDVKM. CDR3 length: 16 amino acids.

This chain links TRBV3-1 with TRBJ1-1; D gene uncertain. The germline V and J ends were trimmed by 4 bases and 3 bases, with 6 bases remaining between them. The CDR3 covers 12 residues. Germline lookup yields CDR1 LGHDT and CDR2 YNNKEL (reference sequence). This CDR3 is CASSLSDTEAFF. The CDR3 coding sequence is TGTGCCAGCAGCCTCAGTGACACTGAAGCTTTCTTT.

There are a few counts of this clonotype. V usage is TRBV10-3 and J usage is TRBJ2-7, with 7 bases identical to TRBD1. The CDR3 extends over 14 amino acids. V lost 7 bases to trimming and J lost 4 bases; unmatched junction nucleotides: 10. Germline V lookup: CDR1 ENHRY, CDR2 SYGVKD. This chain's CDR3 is CAINEQGSGYEQYF. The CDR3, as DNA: TGTGCCATCAACGAACAGGGGTCGGGATACGAGCAGTACTTC.

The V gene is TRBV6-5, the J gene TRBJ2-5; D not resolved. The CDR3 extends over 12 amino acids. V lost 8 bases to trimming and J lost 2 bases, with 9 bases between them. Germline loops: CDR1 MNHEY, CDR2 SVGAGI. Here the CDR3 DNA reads TGTGCCAGCCGATCGCTTCAAGAGACCCAGTACTTC. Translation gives CASRSLQETQYF.

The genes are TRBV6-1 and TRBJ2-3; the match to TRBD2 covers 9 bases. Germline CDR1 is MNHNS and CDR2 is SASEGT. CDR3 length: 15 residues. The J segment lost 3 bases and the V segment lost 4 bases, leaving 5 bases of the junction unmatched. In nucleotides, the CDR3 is TGTGCCAGCAGTGTTGGCGGGGGGGCGACAGATACGCAGTATTTT. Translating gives CASSVGGGATDTQYF.

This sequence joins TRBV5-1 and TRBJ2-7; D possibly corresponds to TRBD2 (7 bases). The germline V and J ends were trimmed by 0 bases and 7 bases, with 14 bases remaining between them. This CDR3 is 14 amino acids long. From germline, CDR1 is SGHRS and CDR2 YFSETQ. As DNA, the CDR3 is TGCGCCAGCAGCTTGGAGGGGGGGGCCACTGAGCAGTACTTC. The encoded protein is CASSLEGGATEQYF. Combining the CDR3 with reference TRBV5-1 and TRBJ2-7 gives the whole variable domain KAGVTQTPRYLIKTRGQQVTLSCSPISGHRSVSWYQQTPGQGLQFLFEYFSETQRNKGNFPGRFSGRQFSNSRSEMNVSTLELGDSALYLCASSLEGGATEQYFGPGTRLTVT.

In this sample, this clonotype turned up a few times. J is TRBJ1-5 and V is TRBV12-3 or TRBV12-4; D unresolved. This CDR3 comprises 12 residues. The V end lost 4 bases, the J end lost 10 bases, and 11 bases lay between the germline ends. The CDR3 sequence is CASSSRRGPQHF. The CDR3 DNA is TGTGCCAGCAGTTCCAGGCGTGGACCCCAGCATTTT.